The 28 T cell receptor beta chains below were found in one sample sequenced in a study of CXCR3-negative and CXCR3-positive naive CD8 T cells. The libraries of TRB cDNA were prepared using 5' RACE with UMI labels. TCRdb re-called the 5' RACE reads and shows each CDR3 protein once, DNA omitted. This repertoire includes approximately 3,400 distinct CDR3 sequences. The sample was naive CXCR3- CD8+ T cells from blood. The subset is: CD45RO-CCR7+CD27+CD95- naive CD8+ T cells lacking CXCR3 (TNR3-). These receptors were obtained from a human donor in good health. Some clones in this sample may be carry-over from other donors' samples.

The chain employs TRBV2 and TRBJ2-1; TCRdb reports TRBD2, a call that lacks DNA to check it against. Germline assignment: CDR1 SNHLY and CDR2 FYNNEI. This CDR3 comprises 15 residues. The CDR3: CASSRSLGLANEQFF.

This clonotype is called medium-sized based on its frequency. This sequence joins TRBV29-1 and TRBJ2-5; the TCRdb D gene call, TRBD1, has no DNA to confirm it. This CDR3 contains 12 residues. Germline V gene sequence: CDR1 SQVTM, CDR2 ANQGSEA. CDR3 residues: CSVVGAGETQYF.

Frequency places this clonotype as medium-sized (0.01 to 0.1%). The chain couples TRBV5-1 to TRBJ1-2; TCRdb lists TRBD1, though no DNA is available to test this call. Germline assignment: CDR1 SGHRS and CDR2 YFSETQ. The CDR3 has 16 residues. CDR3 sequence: CASSLGTGPSYYGYTF.

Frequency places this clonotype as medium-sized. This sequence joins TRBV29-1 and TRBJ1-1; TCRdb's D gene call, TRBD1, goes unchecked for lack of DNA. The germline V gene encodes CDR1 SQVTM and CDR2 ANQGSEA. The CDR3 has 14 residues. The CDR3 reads CSVDPTGSGTEAFF.

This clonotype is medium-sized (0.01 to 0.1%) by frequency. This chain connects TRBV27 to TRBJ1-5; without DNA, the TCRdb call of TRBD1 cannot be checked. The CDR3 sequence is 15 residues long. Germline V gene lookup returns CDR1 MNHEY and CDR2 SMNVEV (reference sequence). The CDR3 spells CASSGTAGSNQPQHF.

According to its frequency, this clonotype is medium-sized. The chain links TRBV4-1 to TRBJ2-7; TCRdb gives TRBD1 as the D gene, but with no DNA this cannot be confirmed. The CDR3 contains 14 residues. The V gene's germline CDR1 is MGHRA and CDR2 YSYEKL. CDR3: CASSVPGTTYEQYF.

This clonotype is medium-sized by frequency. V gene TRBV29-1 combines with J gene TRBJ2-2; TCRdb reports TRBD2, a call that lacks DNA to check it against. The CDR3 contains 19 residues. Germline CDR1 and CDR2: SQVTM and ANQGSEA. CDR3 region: CSVEEQPRTSGSGTGELFF.

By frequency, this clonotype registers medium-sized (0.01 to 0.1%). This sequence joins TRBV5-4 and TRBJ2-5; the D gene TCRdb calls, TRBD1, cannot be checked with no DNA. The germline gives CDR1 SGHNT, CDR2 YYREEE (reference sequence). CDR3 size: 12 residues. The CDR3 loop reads CATTTGEETQYF.

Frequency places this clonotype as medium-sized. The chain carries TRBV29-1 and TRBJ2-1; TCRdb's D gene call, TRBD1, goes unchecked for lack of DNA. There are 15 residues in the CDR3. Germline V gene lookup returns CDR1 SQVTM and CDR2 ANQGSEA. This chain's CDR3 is CSVPTGEISYNEQFF.

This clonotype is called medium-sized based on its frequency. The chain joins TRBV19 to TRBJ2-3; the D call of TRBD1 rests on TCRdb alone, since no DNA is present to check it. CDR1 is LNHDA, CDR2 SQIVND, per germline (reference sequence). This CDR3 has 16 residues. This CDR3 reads CASGTTGSGDTDTQYF.

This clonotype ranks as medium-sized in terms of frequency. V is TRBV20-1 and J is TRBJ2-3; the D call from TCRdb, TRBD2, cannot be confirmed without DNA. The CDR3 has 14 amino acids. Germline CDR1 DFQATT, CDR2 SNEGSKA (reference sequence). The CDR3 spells CSARDWSRTDTQYF.

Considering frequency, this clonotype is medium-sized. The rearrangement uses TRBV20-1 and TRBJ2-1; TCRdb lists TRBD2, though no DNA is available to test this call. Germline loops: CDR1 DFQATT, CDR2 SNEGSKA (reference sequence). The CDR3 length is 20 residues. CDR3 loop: CSARSLPGLAEAVSYNEQFF.

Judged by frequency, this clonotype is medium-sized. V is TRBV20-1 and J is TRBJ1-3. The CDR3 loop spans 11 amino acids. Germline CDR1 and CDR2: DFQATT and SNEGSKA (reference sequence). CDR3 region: CSAQGSNTIYF.

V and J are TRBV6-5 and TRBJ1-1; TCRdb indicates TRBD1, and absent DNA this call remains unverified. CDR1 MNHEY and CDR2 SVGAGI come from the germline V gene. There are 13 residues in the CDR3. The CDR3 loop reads CASRPGTPNEAFF.

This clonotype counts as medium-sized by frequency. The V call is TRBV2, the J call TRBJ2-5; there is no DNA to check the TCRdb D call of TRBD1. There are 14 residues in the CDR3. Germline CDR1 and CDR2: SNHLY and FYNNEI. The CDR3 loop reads CASSVRQRGETQYF.

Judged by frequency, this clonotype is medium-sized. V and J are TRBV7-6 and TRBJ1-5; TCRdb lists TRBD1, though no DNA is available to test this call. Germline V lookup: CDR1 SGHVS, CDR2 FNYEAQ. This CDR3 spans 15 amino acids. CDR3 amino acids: CASSSERGPGQPQHF.

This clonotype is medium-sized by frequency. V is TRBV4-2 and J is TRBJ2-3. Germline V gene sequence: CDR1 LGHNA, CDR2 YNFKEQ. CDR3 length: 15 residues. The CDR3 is CASSQDQIPTDTQYF.

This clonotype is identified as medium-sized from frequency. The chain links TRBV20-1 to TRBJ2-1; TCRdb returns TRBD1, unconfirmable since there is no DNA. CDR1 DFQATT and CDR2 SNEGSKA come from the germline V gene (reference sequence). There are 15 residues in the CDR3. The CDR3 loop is CSARDLTGGYNEQFF.

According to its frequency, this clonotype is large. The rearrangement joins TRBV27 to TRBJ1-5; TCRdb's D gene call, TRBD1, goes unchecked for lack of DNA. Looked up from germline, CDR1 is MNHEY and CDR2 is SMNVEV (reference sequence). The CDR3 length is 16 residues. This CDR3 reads CASRRAGQGNNQPQHF.

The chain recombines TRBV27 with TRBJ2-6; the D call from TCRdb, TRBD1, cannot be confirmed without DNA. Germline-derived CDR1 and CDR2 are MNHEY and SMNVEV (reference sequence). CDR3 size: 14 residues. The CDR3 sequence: CASWTVSGANVLTF. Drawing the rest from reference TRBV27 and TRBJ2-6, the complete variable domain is EAQVTQNPRYLITVTGKKLTVTCSQNMNHEYMSWYRQDPGLGLRQIYYSMNVEVTDKGDVPEGYKVSRKEKRNFPLILESPSPNQTSLYFCASWTVSGANVLTFGAGSRLTVL.

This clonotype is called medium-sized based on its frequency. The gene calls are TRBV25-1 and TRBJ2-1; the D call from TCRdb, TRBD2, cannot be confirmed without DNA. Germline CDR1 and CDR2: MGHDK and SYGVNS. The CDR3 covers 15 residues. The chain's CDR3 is CASSERGLAGDEQFF.

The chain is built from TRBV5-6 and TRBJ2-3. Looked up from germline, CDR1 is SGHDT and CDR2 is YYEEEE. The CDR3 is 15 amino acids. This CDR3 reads CASSLEGTSTDTQYF.

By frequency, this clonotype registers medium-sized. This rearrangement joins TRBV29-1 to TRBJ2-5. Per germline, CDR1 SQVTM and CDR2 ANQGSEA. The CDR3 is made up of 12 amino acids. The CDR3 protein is CSVAGGQETQYF.

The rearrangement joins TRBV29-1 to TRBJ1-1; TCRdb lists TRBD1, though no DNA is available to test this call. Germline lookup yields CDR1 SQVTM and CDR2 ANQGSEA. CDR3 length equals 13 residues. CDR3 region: CSVETEEGTEAFF. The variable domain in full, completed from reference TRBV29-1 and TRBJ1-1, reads SAVISQKPSRDICQRGTSLTIQCQVDSQVTMMFWYRQQPGQSLTLIATANQGSEATYESGFVIDKFPISRPNLTFSTLTVSNMSPEDSSIYLCSVETEEGTEAFFGQGTRLTVV.

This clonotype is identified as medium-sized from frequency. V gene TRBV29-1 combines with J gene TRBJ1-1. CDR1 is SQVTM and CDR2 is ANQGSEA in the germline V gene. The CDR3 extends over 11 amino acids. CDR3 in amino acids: CSGSKNTEAFF.

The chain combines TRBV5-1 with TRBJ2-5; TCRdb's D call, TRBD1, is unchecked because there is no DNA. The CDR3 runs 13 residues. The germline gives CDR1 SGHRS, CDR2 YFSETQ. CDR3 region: CASYTGTGETQYF.

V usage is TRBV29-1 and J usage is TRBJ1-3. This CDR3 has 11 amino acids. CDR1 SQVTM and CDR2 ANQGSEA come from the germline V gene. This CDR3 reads CSVISGNTIYF.

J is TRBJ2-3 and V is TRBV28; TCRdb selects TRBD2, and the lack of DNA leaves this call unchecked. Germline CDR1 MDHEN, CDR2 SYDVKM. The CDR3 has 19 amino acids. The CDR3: CASSPPRLAGGWGGDTQYF.